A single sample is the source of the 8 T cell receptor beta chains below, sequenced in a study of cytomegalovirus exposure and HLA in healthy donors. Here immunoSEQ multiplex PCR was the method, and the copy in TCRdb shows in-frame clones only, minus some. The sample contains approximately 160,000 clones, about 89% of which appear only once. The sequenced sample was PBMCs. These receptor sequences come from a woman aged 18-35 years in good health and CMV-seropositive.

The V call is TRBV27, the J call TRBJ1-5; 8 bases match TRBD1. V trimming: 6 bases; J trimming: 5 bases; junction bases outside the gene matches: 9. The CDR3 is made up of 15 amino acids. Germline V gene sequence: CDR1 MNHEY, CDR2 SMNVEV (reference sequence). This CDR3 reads CASSITGGGDQPQHF. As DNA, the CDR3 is TGTGCCAGCAGCATCACAGGGGGAGGTGATCAGCCCCAGCATTTT.

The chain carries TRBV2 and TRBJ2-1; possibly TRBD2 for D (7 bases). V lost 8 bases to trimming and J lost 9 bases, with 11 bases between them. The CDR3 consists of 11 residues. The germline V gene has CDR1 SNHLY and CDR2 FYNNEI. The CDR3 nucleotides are TGTGCCAGCGGGGGGGCCGGTGAGCAGTTCTTC. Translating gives CASGGAGEQFF.

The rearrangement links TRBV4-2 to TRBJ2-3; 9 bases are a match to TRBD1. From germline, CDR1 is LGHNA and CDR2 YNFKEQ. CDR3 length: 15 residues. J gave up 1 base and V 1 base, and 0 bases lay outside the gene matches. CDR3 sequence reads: CASSQGTGGTDTQYF. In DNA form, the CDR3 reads TGTGCCAGCAGCCAAGGGACAGGGGGCACAGATACGCAGTATTTT.

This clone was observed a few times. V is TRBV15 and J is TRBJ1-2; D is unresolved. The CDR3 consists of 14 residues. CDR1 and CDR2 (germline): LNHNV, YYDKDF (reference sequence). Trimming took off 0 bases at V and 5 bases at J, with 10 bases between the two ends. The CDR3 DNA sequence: TGTGCCACCAGCAGAGATCCTCGAGGATATGGCTACACCTTC. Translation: CATSRDPRGYGYTF.

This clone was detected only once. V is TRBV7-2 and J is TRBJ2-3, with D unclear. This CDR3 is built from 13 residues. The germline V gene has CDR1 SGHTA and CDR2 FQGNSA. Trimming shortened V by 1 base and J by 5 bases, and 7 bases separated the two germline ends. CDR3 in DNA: TGTGCCAGCAGCTTAGGTTTAAAAGATACGCAGTATTTT. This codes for CASSLGLKDTQYF. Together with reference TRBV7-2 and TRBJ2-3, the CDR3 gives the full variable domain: GAGVSQSPSNKVTEKGKDVELRCDPISGHTALYWYRQSLGQGLEFLIYFQGNSAPDKSGLPSDRFSAERTGGSVSTLTIQRTQQEDSAVYLCASSLGLKDTQYFGPGTRLTVL.

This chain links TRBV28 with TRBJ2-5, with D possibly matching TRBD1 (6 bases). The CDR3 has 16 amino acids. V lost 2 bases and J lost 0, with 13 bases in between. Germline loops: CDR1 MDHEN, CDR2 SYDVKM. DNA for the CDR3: TGTGCCAGCAGTTTAATGGCAGGGGAAGACCAAGAGACCCAGTACTTC. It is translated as CASSLMAGEDQETQYF.

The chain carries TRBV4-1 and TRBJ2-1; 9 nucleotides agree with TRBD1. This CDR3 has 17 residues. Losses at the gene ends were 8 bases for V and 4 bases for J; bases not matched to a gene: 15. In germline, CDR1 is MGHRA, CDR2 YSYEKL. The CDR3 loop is CASSSSTGGLRYNEQFF. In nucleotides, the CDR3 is TGCGCCAGCTCCTCGTCCACAGGGGGCTTGAGGTACAATGAGCAGTTCTTC.

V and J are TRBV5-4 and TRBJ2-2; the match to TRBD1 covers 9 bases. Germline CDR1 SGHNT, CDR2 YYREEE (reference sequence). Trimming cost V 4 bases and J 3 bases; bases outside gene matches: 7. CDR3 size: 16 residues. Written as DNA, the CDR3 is TGTGCCAGCAGCGCAACAGGGGGCGCGGACACCGGGGAGCTGTTTTTT. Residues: CASSATGGADTGELFF. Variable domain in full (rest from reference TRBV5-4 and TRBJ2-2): ETGVTQSPTHLIKTRGQQVTLRCSSQSGHNTVSWYQQALGQGPQFIFQYYREEENGRGNFPPRFSGLQFPNYSSELNVNALELDDSALYLCASSATGGADTGELFFGEGSRLTVL.